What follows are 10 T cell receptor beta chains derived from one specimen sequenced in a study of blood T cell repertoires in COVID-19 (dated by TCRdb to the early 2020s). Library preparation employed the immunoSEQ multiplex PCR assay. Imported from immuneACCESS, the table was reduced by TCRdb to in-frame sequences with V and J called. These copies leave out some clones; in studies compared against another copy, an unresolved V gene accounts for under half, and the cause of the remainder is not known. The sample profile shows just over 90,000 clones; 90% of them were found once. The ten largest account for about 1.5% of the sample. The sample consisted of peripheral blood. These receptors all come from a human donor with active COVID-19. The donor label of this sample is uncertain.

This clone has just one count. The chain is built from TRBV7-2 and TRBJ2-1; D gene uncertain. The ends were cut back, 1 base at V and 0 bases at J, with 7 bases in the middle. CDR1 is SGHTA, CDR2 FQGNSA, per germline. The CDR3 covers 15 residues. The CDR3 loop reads CASSLDSGSYNEQFF. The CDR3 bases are TGTGCCAGCAGCTTAGATTCGGGCTCCTACAATGAGCAGTTCTTC.

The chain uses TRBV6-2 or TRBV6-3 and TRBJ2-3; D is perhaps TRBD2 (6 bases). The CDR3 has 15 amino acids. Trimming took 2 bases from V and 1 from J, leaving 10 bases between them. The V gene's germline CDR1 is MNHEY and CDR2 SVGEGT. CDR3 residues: CASSYRRDGTDTQYF. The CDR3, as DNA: TGTGCCAGCAGTTACAGGCGGGATGGCACAGATACGCAGTATTTT.

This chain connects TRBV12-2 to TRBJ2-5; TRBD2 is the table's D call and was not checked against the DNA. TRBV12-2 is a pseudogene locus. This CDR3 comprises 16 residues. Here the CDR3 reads CASRLEQPSYQETQYF. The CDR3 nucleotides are TGTGCAAGTCGCTTGGAGCAGCCTTCCTACCAAGAGACCCAGTACTTC.

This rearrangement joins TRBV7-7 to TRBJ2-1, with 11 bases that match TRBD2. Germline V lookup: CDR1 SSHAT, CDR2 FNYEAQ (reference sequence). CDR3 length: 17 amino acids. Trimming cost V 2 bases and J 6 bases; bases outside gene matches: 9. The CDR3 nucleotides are TGTGCCAGCAGCTTATATAGCGGGGGGGCCTTTTCCAATGAGCAGTTCTTC. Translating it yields CASSLYSGGAFSNEQFF. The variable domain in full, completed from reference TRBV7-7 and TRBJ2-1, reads GAGVSQSPRYKVTKRGQDVTLRCDPISSHATLYWYQQALGQGPEFLTYFNYEAQPDKSGLPSDRFSAERPEGSISTLTIQRTEQRDSAMYRCASSLYSGGAFSNEQFFGPGTRLTVL.

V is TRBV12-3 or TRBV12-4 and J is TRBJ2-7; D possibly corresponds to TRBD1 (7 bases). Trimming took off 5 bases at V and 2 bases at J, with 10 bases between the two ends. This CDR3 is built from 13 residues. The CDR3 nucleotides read TGTGCCAGCAGTCGCAGGGGGGCCTACGAGCAGTACTTC. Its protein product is CASSRRGAYEQYF.

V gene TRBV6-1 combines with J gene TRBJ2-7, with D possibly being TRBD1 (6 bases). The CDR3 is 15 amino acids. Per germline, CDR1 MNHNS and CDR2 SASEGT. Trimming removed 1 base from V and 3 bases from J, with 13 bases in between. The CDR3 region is CASSEVLDSRYEQYF. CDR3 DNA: TGTGCCAGCAGTGAAGTACTGGACAGCCGCTACGAGCAGTACTTC.

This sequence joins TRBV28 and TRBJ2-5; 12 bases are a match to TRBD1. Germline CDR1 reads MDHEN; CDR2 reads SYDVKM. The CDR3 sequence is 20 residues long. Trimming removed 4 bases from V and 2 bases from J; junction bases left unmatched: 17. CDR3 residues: CASSYRDRGPRGARQETQYF. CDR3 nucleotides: TGTGCCAGCAGTTACCGGGACAGGGGGCCGAGGGGGGCAAGACAAGAGACCCAGTACTTC.

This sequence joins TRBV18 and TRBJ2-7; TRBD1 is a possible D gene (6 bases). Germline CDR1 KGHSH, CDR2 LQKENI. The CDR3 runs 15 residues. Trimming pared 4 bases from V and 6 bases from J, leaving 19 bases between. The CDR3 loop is CASSHAGQGGGEQYF. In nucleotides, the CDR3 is TGTGCCAGCTCACACGCCGGGCAAGGGGGTGGCGAGCAGTACTTC.

DNA of the CDR3: TGTGCCAGTAGTATTTTTGCGGGGGGGATCTACGAGCAGTACTTC. This sequence encodes CASSIFAGGIYEQYF. The rearrangement joins TRBV19 to TRBJ2-7; 9 bases line up with TRBD2. The CDR3 sequence is 15 residues long. Germline lookup yields CDR1 LNHDA and CDR2 SQIVND (reference sequence). J was trimmed by 3 bases and V by 3 bases; bases with no gene match: 6. The whole variable domain, remainder taken from reference TRBV19 and TRBJ2-7, is DGGITQSPKYLFRKEGQNVTLSCEQNLNHDAMYWYRQDPGQGLRLIYYSQIVNDFQKGDIAEGYSVSREKKESFPLTVTSAQKNPTAFYLCASSIFAGGIYEQYFGPGTRLTVT.

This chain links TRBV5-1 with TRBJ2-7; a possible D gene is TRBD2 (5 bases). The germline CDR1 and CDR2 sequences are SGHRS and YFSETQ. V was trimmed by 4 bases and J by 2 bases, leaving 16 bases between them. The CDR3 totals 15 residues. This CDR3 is CASSPSYGLTYEQYF. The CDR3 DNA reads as TGCGCCAGCAGCCCCTCGTATGGACTGACCTACGAGCAGTACTTC.